These T cell receptor beta chains were read from a single sample in a study of blood T cells in healthy people across ages. TCRdb fed the 5' RACE reads into MiXCR, producing one record per CDR3 protein. Of roughly 800,000 distinct CDR3 sequences listed, around a quarter are singletons. The same data also went into a second study, on T cells of mothers and their children.

The sample comprised blood. Receptors originate from a boy younger than 18 in good health. CDR3s include the opening cysteine and the closing phenylalanine or tryptophan. Each record gives: V gene, D gene, J gene, clone size, CDR3 DNA, CDR3 protein. A D gene is named only where the DNA matches it firmly. Clone size is given for some rows only: seen once, a few or many times, or a class if the clone is expanded.

V: TRBV7-9
D: TRBD1
J: TRBJ1-2
size: NA
DNA: TGTGCCAGCAGCTCCCAGGGGGTTGACTATGGCTACACCTTC
CDR3: CASSSQGVDYGYTF

V: TRBV4-1
D: NA
J: TRBJ2-5
size: few
DNA: TGCGCCAGCAGCCAAGTGGCGGGTTCGGAAGAGACCCAGTACTTC
CDR3: CASSQVAGSEETQYF

V: TRBV6-5
D: NA
J: TRBJ2-2
size: few
DNA: TGTGCCAGCAGTTACTCAGTGAACACCGGGGAGCTGTTTTTT
CDR3: CASSYSVNTGELFF

V: TRBV18
D: NA
J: TRBJ1-4
size: NA
DNA: TGTGCCAGCTCACCACCCTCCTCTAATGAAAAACTGTTTTTT
CDR3: CASSPPSSNEKLFF

V: TRBV20-1
D: NA
J: TRBJ2-1
size: NA
DNA: TGCAGTGCTAGATTATTCGCTGAGCAGTTCTTC
CDR3: CSARLFAEQFF

V: TRBV11-2
D: NA
J: TRBJ2-5
size: few
DNA: TGTGCCAGCAGCTTAGGGGGTTTCGGGACCCAGTACTTC
CDR3: CASSLGGFGTQYF

V: TRBV20-1
D: TRBD2
J: TRBJ2-1
size: few
DNA: TGCAGTGCTAGAGAACCTCTGGGGCAGCAGCGGGAAAACTCCTACAATGAGCAGTTCTTC
CDR3: CSAREPLGQQRENSYNEQFF

V: TRBV20-1
D: NA
J: TRBJ1-3
size: NA
DNA: TGCAGTGCTAGAGATCCCTCAAACAGTCCACATGGAAACACCATATATTTT
CDR3: CSARDPSNSPHGNTIYF

V: TRBV20-1
D: NA
J: TRBJ2-7
size: NA
DNA: TGCAGTGCTAGAGATAGAAGAGGACTATTCAGCTCCTACGAGCAGTACTTC
CDR3: CSARDRRGLFSSYEQYF

V: TRBV6-1
D: NA
J: TRBJ2-7
size: once
DNA: TGTGCCAGCAGTCTTTACTCGGACAGCTACGAGCAGTACTTC
CDR3: CASSLYSDSYEQYF

V: TRBV19
D: NA
J: TRBJ2-7
size: NA
DNA: TGTGCCAGTAGTCTCCGGCGGAAGGACTACGAGCAGTACTTC
CDR3: CASSLRRKDYEQYF

V: TRBV5-6
D: TRBD2
J: TRBJ2-5
size: few
DNA: TGTGCCAGCAGCTTGGAACTAGCGGGGCCCCGGGGAGAGACCCAGTACTTC
CDR3: CASSLELAGPRGETQYF

V: TRBV4-1
D: TRBD2
J: TRBJ2-3
size: NA
DNA: TGCGCCAGCAGCCGCGGACACGGGGGGACAGATACGCAGTATTTT
CDR3: CASSRGHGGTDTQYF

V: TRBV7-9
D: NA
J: TRBJ2-3
size: few
DNA: TGTGCCAGCAGCCCAAAGGATCTTCCCCAGTATTTT
CDR3: CASSPKDLPQYF

V: TRBV2
D: NA
J: TRBJ2-5
size: few
DNA: TGTGCCAGCGGATGGACAGAGAAAGAGACCCAGTACTTC
CDR3: CASGWTEKETQYF

V: TRBV27
D: NA
J: TRBJ1-6
size: few
DNA: TGTGCCAGCAGTTTATCGGCCCGGTTACCCCTCCACTTT
CDR3: CASSLSARLPLHF

V: TRBV5-1
D: TRBD1
J: TRBJ2-2
size: NA
DNA: TGCGCCAGCAGCTTGCGGACAGGGCCCGGGGAGCTGTTTTTT
CDR3: CASSLRTGPGELFF

V: TRBV27
D: TRBD2
J: TRBJ2-4
size: few
DNA: TGTGCCAGCAGATCTGCTAGCGGGGGGCCCAAAAACATTCAGTACTTC
CDR3: CASRSASGGPKNIQYF

V: TRBV20-1
D: TRBD1
J: TRBJ1-1
size: NA
DNA: TGCAGTACCCGACAGGGATGGTTGGGAACTGAAGCTTTCTTT
CDR3: CSTRQGWLGTEAFF

V: TRBV18
D: NA
J: TRBJ2-6
size: few
DNA: TGTGCCAGCTCATTTGTCGACGGTCCTATTGGGGCCAACGTCCTGACTTTC
CDR3: CASSFVDGPIGANVLTF

V: TRBV27
D: NA
J: TRBJ2-1
size: few
DNA: TGTGCCAGCAGTTTAGAATTCGGACAGATCAGGGAGCAGTTCTTC
CDR3: CASSLEFGQIREQFF

V: TRBV24-1
D: TRBD2
J: TRBJ2-5
size: NA
DNA: TGTGCCACCAGTTTGGGGGGGCAAGAGACCCAGTACTTC
CDR3: CATSLGGQETQYF

V: TRBV3-1
D: TRBD2
J: TRBJ2-3
size: NA
DNA: TGTGCCAGCAGCCAGGACCGACTAGCGGGTTACACAGATACGCAGTATTTT
CDR3: CASSQDRLAGYTDTQYF

V: TRBV6-5
D: NA
J: TRBJ1-1
size: NA
DNA: TGTGCCAGCAGTTACCGACGGGACTTTGAAGCTTTCTTT
CDR3: CASSYRRDFEAFF

V: TRBV7-2
D: NA
J: TRBJ2-5
size: NA
DNA: TGTGCCAGCAGCTTAAGCCGGGTGGGCCACCAAGAGACCCAGTACTTC
CDR3: CASSLSRVGHQETQYF

V: TRBV3-1
D: TRBD2
J: TRBJ2-3
size: few
DNA: TGTGCCAGCAGCCAAGATACTAGCGGGGGTTCGGATACGCAGTATTTT
CDR3: CASSQDTSGGSDTQYF

V: TRBV4-1
D: NA
J: TRBJ2-3
size: NA
DNA: TGCGCCAGCAGCCAAGAAGGCGGGGCCGGCACAGATACGCAGTATTTT
CDR3: CASSQEGGAGTDTQYF

V: TRBV25-1
D: TRBD2
J: TRBJ2-3
size: many
DNA: TGTGCCAGCAGCCCCCTAGCGGGGGGGCCGGGAGATACGCAGTATTTT
CDR3: CASSPLAGGPGDTQYF

V: TRBV15
D: NA
J: TRBJ2-5
size: NA
DNA: TGTGCCACCAGCGGCAGATTGGGGGTGGAGACCCAGTACTTC
CDR3: CATSGRLGVETQYF

V: TRBV4-2
D: NA
J: TRBJ2-7
size: NA
DNA: TGTGCCAGCAGCCAAGAGGGGTCGCGGGGCGAGCAGTACTTC
CDR3: CASSQEGSRGEQYF

V: TRBV4-1
D: NA
J: TRBJ1-4
size: many
DNA: TGCGCCAGCAGCCTCTTACGGGGAGAAAAACTGTTTTTT
CDR3: CASSLLRGEKLFF

V: TRBV12-3/TRBV12-4
D: NA
J: TRBJ1-2
size: few
DNA: TGTGCCAGCAGCCCCTTGTGGAACTATGGCTACACCTTC
CDR3: CASSPLWNYGYTF

V: TRBV7-2
D: TRBD2
J: TRBJ2-2
size: few
DNA: TGTGCCAGCATCCGAGGGCCGGGGGGTGGGACCGGGGAGCTGTTTTTT
CDR3: CASIRGPGGGTGELFF

V: TRBV7-7
D: TRBD2
J: TRBJ2-1
size: few
DNA: TGTGCCAGCAGCCCGGGACTAGCGGGGAGGAATGAGCAGTTCTTC
CDR3: CASSPGLAGRNEQFF

V: TRBV20-1
D: TRBD2
J: TRBJ2-1
size: NA
DNA: TGCAGTGCAAAAACGGGGGGGCCCTCTCCCTACAATGAGCAGTTCTTC
CDR3: CSAKTGGPSPYNEQFF

V: TRBV5-1
D: TRBD1
J: TRBJ1-4
size: NA
DNA: TGCGCCAGCAGCTTCGTGGGACAGAGTAATGAAAAACTGTTTTTT
CDR3: CASSFVGQSNEKLFF

V: TRBV7-3
D: NA
J: TRBJ2-3
size: NA
DNA: TGTGCCAGCAGCTTAGCGGGCCCACTCGATACGCAGTATTTT
CDR3: CASSLAGPLDTQYF

V: TRBV5-1
D: TRBD2
J: TRBJ2-1
size: NA
DNA: TGCGCCAGCAGCTTTGCCAGCGGGGGGGCCAGTGAGCAGTTCTTC
CDR3: CASSFASGGASEQFF

V: TRBV15
D: NA
J: TRBJ2-7
size: few
DNA: TGTGCCACCAGCAGAGAAGCCGGGTCCACCTACGAGCAGTACTTC
CDR3: CATSREAGSTYEQYF

V: TRBV10-2
D: TRBD1
J: TRBJ1-2
size: NA
DNA: TGCGCCAGCAGAGAGAGACCCGGGACAGGGCTCTCACGGGGGGGCTACACCTTC
CDR3: CASRERPGTGLSRGGYTF

V: TRBV5-5
D: NA
J: TRBJ2-5
size: NA
DNA: TGTGCCAGCAGCCCTTCTCCCGAGACAAAGGCAGAGACCCAGTACTTC
CDR3: CASSPSPETKAETQYF

V: TRBV24-1
D: NA
J: TRBJ2-3
size: few
DNA: TGTGCCACCAGTGATACCCGACAGGCAGATACGCAGTATTTT
CDR3: CATSDTRQADTQYF